Listed below are T cell receptor beta chains from one sample, sequenced in a study of control samples from healthy donors and cancer patients. Libraries were prepared by immunoSEQ multiplex PCR; TCRdb keeps only in-frame clonotypes and omits some of them. Found here are about 150,000 clones, more than 90% of them singletons; the top ten hold 2% to 2.5%. Input material: blood. All receptors derive from a woman aged 40-49 years in good health. CDR3s include the opening cysteine and the closing phenylalanine or tryptophan. A D gene is named only where the DNA matches it firmly. A clone size is listed for some rows: how often the clone was seen (once, few, many), or a class if it is expanded.

TGTGCCAGCAGTGAAGAGAGACAGGGGGACTATGGCTACACCTTC	CASSEERQGDYGYTF	TRBV6-1	TRBJ1-2	TRBD1	.
TGTGCCAGCTCCCAAAACAGGGGCCCCCAAGAGACCCAGTACTTC	CASSQNRGPQETQYF	TRBV18	TRBJ2-5	TRBD1	.
TGTGCCAGCGCTGACAGGGGGGTCCCTCCCTACGAGCAGTACTTC	CASADRGVPPYEQYF	TRBV18	TRBJ2-7	TRBD1	.
TGTGCCAGCAGTGATATATGGGAGGGAACTAATGAAAAACTGTTTTTT	CASSDIWEGTNEKLFF	TRBV2	TRBJ1-4	.	.
TGTGCCAGCGTGGGACAGGGACCCGCTGAGCAGTTCTTC	CASVGQGPAEQFF	TRBV12-3/TRBV12-4	TRBJ2-1	TRBD1	.
TGTGCCAGCTCACCACAGGGAAATCAGCCCCAGCATTTT	CASSPQGNQPQHF	TRBV18	TRBJ1-5	.	.
TGTGCCAGCAGTTGGGACAGCTCCTACAATGAGCAGTTCTTC	CASSWDSSYNEQFF	TRBV6-2/TRBV6-3	TRBJ2-1	TRBD1	once
TGTGCCAGCAGTTTACGTGGACAGCTCTATGGCTACACCTTC	CASSLRGQLYGYTF	TRBV6-2/TRBV6-3	TRBJ1-2	.	.
TGTGCCAGTAAGGACAGGCGATCAACTAATGAAAAACTGTTTTTT	CASKDRRSTNEKLFF	TRBV19	TRBJ1-4	TRBD1	.
TGTGCCAGCAGTGAATGGGGCTACGAGCAGTACTTC	CASSEWGYEQYF	TRBV6-1	TRBJ2-7	.	.
TGTGCCAGCTCACTCCGGACAGGGCCCCAAGAGACCCAGTACTTC	CASSLRTGPQETQYF	TRBV18	TRBJ2-5	TRBD1	.
TGCGCCAGCAGCAGGAGCGGGATGAGCTCCTACAATGAGCAGTTCTTC	CASSRSGMSSYNEQFF	TRBV5-1	TRBJ2-1	TRBD2	.
TGTGCCAGCAGCCAAGATCCCGGCGACCCCCAGCATTTT	CASSQDPGDPQHF	TRBV4-2	TRBJ1-5	.	.
TGCAGTGCTAGTGCGGGGGGGTACAATGAGCAGTTCTTC	CSASAGGYNEQFF	TRBV20-1	TRBJ2-1	TRBD2	.
TGTGCCACCGCGTTGTCGGACAGCTCCGGGCATAGTGGAAACACCATATATTTT	CATALSDSSGHSGNTIYF	TRBV24-1	TRBJ1-3	.	.
TGTGCCAGCAGGCAGAAAGCGTGGGGGGATTTAGTCTCCTACGAGCAGTACTTC	CASRQKAWGDLVSYEQYF	TRBV27	TRBJ2-7	.	.
TGTGCCAGCAGCCCCTTAACGACAGGGGATCTGGAAAAACTGTTTTTT	CASSPLTTGDLEKLFF	TRBV7-8	TRBJ1-4	TRBD1	.